These T cell receptor beta chains were read from a single sample in a study of T cell repertoires in ileal Crohn's disease. TCRdb's copy holds only in-frame clones and misses some; the assay was immunoSEQ multiplex PCR. The table includes some 17,000 clones, roughly two thirds detected once. What was sequenced was ileal tissue. These receptors all come from an adult with Crohn's disease. Both conserved end residues are part of each CDR3. D genes are given only for firm matches. The size of a clone is reported for some rows only, either as once, few or many, or as a class for expanded clones.

.	TRBV12-5	.	TRBJ1-5	TGTGCTAGTGTCGCCAGGGGTTCGTTCGATCAGCCCCAGCATTTT	CASVARGSFDQPQHF
.	TRBV7-9	.	TRBJ1-3	TGTGCCAGCAGCTCGTCGGACACCATATATTTT	CASSSSDTIYF
.	TRBV28	TRBD1	TRBJ1-2	TGTGCCAGCAGTTTCGGACAGGGGACTGGCTACACCTTC	CASSFGQGTGYTF
.	TRBV28	TRBD1	TRBJ1-1	TGTGCCACCCGCCAGGGGGTTCGGACTGAAGCTTTCTTT	CATRQGVRTEAFF
.	TRBV4-2	.	TRBJ1-4	TGTGCCAGCAGCCAAATACAGGAACGGGAAAAACTGTTTTTT	CASSQIQEREKLFF
.	TRBV6-4	TRBD1	TRBJ1-2	TGTGCCAGCAGACCGACAGGGGGCAATGCTGGCTACACCTTC	CASRPTGGNAGYTF
.	TRBV6-1	TRBD1	TRBJ2-4	TGTGCCAGCAGAGAACGACAGGGTACAACCAAAAACATTCAGTACTTC	CASRERQGTTKNIQYF
.	TRBV15	.	TRBJ2-5	TGTGCCACCAGCAGAGATAACCTCAGGGGTGGGGAGACCCAGTACTTC	CATSRDNLRGGETQYF
.	TRBV5-5	TRBD1	TRBJ1-1	TGTGCCAGCAGCTTAGCCGGGACAGGGACTGAAGCTTTCTTT	CASSLAGTGTEAFF
.	TRBV11-3	TRBD2	TRBJ2-1	TGTGCCAGCAGCTCTTTAGCGGGGTCAGCCTACAATGAGCAGTTCTTC	CASSSLAGSAYNEQFF
.	TRBV7-9	TRBD1	TRBJ1-1	TGTGCCAGCAGACAAACAGGGGGCGTCACTGAAGCTTTCTTT	CASRQTGGVTEAFF
.	TRBV4-2	TRBD2	TRBJ2-7	TGTGCCAGCAGCCAAGGGTGGAATAGCGGGAGATCAAGTATATACGAGCAGTACTTC	CASSQGWNSGRSSIYEQYF
.	TRBV7-8	.	TRBJ2-3	TGTGCCAGCAGTATGCGGCGGGGAAGCACAGATACGCAGTATTTT	CASSMRRGSTDTQYF
.	TRBV4-1	.	TRBJ2-2	TGCGCCAGCAGCCAGAGGTTCTCGAACACCGGGGAGCTGTTTTTT	CASSQRFSNTGELFF
.	TRBV4-1	.	TRBJ2-7	TGCGCCAGCAGCCAAGGGCCCAGGGACGAGCAGTACTTC	CASSQGPRDEQYF
.	TRBV30	.	TRBJ1-1	TGTGCCTGGACAATGGGCAGGATGAACACTGAAGCTTTCTTT	CAWTMGRMNTEAFF
once	TRBV6-1	TRBD1	TRBJ2-2	TGTGCCAGCAGTGGAAGACAGGGGGCGACGACCGGGGAGCTGTTTTTT	CASSGRQGATTGELFF
.	TRBV5-4	TRBD1	TRBJ2-7	TGTGCCAGCAGCGATCCCCCGGGACAGGGATCCTACGAGCAGTACTTC	CASSDPPGQGSYEQYF
.	TRBV11-2	.	TRBJ1-2	TGTGCCAGCAGCCACACCCAACAGGGAAATGGCTACACCTTC	CASSHTQQGNGYTF
once	TRBV6-5	TRBD2	TRBJ2-1	TGTGCCAGCAGTTACTCGGGCGGGAGATCCCACAATGAGCAGTTCTTC	CASSYSGGRSHNEQFF
.	TRBV5-1	TRBD1	TRBJ2-7	TGCGCCAGCAGCTCGCAGACAGGGTCCATGAACGAGCAGTACTTC	CASSSQTGSMNEQYF
.	TRBV2	.	TRBJ2-2	TGTGCCAGCAGTGAATCGGTGACCGGGGAGCTGTTTTTT	CASSESVTGELFF
.	TRBV11-3	TRBD1	TRBJ1-2	TGTGCCAGCAGTCGAGGACAGGGGGGTTCCGGCTACACCTTC	CASSRGQGGSGYTF
once	TRBV4-1	TRBD2	TRBJ2-7	TGCGCCAGCAGCCAGAGGCCTTTTACAGCGGGAGAAAACGAGCAGTACTTC	CASSQRPFTAGENEQYF
once	TRBV27	TRBD2	TRBJ2-7	TGTGCCAGCAGTTTAAGAGCGGGGGGATTATACGAGCAGTACTTC	CASSLRAGGLYEQYF
few	TRBV10-3	.	TRBJ1-1	TGTGCCATCAGTGGTCAGGCGAACACTGAAGCTTTCTTT	CAISGQANTEAFF
.	TRBV5-1	TRBD2	TRBJ2-5	TGCGCCAGCAGCCCTCTTATAGCGGGGGAGACCCAGTACTTC	CASSPLIAGETQYF
.	TRBV5-1	.	TRBJ1-6	TGCGCCAGCAGCTTGTTTAGTAGCCTAGATAATTCACCCCTCCACTTT	CASSLFSSLDNSPLHF
.	TRBV5-5	TRBD1	TRBJ1-2	TGTGCCAGCAGCAACCCGACAGGGGGCGCGGAGGGCTACACCTTC	CASSNPTGGAEGYTF
.	TRBV9	TRBD2	TRBJ2-5	TGTGCCAGCAGCATAGCGGGAGGGCGAGAGACCCAGTACTTC	CASSIAGGRETQYF
.	TRBV2	.	TRBJ1-3	TGTGCCAGCAGTGCTCAAGGGGACTCTGGAAACACCATATATTTT	CASSAQGDSGNTIYF
.	TRBV6-5	TRBD1	TRBJ1-6	TGTGCCAGCAGTTATGGGGACAGGGGGCGTTCACCCCTCCACTTT	CASSYGDRGRSPLHF
.	TRBV6-4	TRBD2	TRBJ2-5	TGTGCCAGCAGTGAACTAGCGGGGGGGCAAGAGACCCAGTACTTC	CASSELAGGQETQYF
.	TRBV5-1	TRBD2	TRBJ2-7	TGCGCCAGCAGCTCCGGACTAGCGGCCTACGAGCAGTACTTC	CASSSGLAAYEQYF
.	TRBV11-2	.	TRBJ2-2	TGTGCCAGCAGCCCAAGGACAAGGAACACCGGGGAGCTGTTTTTT	CASSPRTRNTGELFF
once	TRBV5-3	.	TRBJ2-1	TGTGCCAGAAGCGGCGGCCCCCCTATGGTGAATGAGCAGTTCTTC	CARSGGPPMVNEQFF
.	TRBV7-9	.	TRBJ1-5	TGTGCCAGCAGCTTACCAGGGGACGGAAATCAGCCCCAGCATTTT	CASSLPGDGNQPQHF
.	TRBV11-3	.	TRBJ1-6	TGTGCCAGCAGCCCTGGTACGGGTCGGAATTCACCCCTCCACTTT	CASSPGTGRNSPLHF
.	TRBV5-1	TRBD1	TRBJ1-1	TGCGCCAGCAGCTCTTATGACAGGGGGCGCCTGGGCACTGAAGCTTTCTTT	CASSSYDRGRLGTEAFF
.	TRBV11-1	TRBD1	TRBJ1-1	TGTGCCAGCAGCTTAGCAACAGGGGGCACTGAAGCTTTCTTT	CASSLATGGTEAFF
.	TRBV29-1	TRBD1	TRBJ1-5	TGCAGCGTTGGTACAGGGGGCAATCAGCCCCAGCATTTT	CSVGTGGNQPQHF
.	TRBV6-1	.	TRBJ1-6	TGTGCCAGCAGTTCCGGGACACATAATTCACCCCTCCACTTT	CASSSGTHNSPLHF
.	TRBV6-4	TRBD2	TRBJ2-1	TGTGCCAGCAGTGACTCGGGACTAGCGGGGGGGAATGAGCAGTTCTTC	CASSDSGLAGGNEQFF
.	TRBV15	.	TRBJ1-4	TGTGCCACCAGCAGACCAACAGGGTATAATGAAAAACTGTTTTTT	CATSRPTGYNEKLFF
.	TRBV29-1	TRBD1	TRBJ1-2	TGCAGCGTTGAAGGTGACAGGGGAGGGAAAAATGGCTACACCTTC	CSVEGDRGGKNGYTF
.	TRBV5-1	TRBD2	TRBJ2-5	TGCGCCAGCAGCTTGGGGGACTACAACCAAGAGACCCAGTACTTC	CASSLGDYNQETQYF
.	TRBV28	TRBD1	TRBJ1-1	TGTGCCAGCAGCTCAGGGGGCGCGGGGAACACTGAAGCTTTCTTT	CASSSGGAGNTEAFF
.	TRBV27	.	TRBJ1-1	TGTGCCAGCAGTTTAAAGGGACACACGATACACACTGAAGCTTTCTTT	CASSLKGHTIHTEAFF
.	TRBV5-8	.	TRBJ1-2	TGTGCCAGCAGCTTGGGGTCTGACTACCGGGCCTACTATGGCTACACCTTC	CASSLGSDYRAYYGYTF
.	TRBV6-4	TRBD2	TRBJ2-1	TGTGCCAGCAGTGAAGCGGGAGACTACAATGAGCAGTTCTTC	CASSEAGDYNEQFF
.	TRBV5-1	.	TRBJ2-7	TGCGCCAGCAGGCCGGCAGACAGTGCCTACGAGCAGTACTTC	CASRPADSAYEQYF
few	TRBV6-5	TRBD1	TRBJ2-4	TGTGCCAGCAGTTACTCTACAGGGGGTCGGAACATTCAGTACTTC	CASSYSTGGRNIQYF
.	TRBV30	TRBD1	TRBJ1-6	TGTGCCTGGAGTGGGACAGGACTTTCACCCCTCCACTTT	CAWSGTGLSPLHF
.	TRBV19	TRBD1	TRBJ2-2	TGTGCCAGTAGTCCAATACCGGGACAGGGGAACACCGGGGAGCTGTTTTTT	CASSPIPGQGNTGELFF